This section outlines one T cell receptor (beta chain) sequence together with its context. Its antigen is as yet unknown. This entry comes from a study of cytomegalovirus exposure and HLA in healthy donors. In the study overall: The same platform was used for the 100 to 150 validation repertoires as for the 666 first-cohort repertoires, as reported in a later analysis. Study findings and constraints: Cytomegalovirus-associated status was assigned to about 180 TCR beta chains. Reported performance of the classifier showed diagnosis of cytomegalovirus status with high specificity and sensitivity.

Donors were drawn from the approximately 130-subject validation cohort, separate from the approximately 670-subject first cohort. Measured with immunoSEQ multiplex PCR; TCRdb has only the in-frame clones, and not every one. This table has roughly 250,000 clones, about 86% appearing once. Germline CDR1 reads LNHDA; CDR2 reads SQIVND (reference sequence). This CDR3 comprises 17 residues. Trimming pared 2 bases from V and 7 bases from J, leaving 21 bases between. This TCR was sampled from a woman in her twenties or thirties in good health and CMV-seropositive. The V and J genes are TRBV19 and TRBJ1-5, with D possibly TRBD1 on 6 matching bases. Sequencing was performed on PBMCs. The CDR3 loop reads CASSIKIPQGDRQPQHF. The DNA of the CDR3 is TGTGCCAGTAGTATAAAAATTCCACAGGGAGACCGCCAGCCCCAGCATTTT.